This T cell receptor (beta chain) was sequenced during a study of CD8 T cells in Susac syndrome. Reverse transcription of roughly 0.45 to 1 ug RNA used random hexamers. Each CDR3 protein gets one entry after TCRdb re-called the immunoSEQ multiplex PCR reads with MiXCR. Of 400,000 to 550,000 distinct CDR3 sequences listed, approximately 89% are singletons. V shed 5 bases, J shed 6 bases, and the junction held 9 bases outside the gene matches. In germline, CDR1 is MNHEY, CDR2 SVGAGI. This CDR3 has 14 residues. The TCR comes from a human donor with multiple sclerosis. The sample consisted of CD8+ T cells from PBMCs. The chain is built from TRBV6-5 and TRBJ1-1; 7 nucleotides line up with TRBD1. The CDR3 region has the DNA TGTGCCAGCAGTCCCCTCCAGGGGGGTCCTGAAGCTTTCTTT. This sequence encodes CASSPLQGGPEAFF.